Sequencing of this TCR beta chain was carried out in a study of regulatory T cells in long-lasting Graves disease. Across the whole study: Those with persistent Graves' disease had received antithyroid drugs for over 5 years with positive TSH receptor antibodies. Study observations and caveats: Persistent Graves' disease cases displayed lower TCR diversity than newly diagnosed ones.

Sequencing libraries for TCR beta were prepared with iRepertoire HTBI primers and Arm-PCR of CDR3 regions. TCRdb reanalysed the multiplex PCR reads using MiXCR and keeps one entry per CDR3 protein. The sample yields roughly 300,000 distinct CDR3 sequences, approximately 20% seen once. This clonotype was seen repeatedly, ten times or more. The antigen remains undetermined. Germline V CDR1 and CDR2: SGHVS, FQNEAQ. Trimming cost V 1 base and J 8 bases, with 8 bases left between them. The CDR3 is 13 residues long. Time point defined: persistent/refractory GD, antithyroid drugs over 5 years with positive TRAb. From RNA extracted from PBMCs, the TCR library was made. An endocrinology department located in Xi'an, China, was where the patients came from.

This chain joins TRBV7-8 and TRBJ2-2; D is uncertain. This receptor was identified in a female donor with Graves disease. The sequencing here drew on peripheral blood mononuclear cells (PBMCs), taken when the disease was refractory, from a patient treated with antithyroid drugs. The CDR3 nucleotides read TGTGCCAGCAGCTTAGGCGTTGGGGGGGAGCTGTTTTTT. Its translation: CASSLGVGGELFF.